This is a list of T cell receptor beta chains from one sample in a study of cytomegalovirus exposure and HLA in healthy donors. TCRdb's copy holds only in-frame clones and misses some; the assay was immunoSEQ multiplex PCR. This repertoire shows tens of thousands of clones, around 80% found once; its top ten account for approximately 3%. Specimen: PBMCs. Every receptor here comes from a man aged 30 to 39 in good health and CMV-seronegative. Both conserved end residues are trimmed from each CDR3.

>TRBJ2-1|TRBV11-2
ASSQQGAGTNEQF
>TRBJ2-5|TRBV19
ASTPTSGVQETQY
>TRBJ1-1|TRBV7-2
ASSPGQGARGHTEAF
>TRBJ1-5|TRBV19
ASSTPGTAPLH
>TRBJ1-2|TRBV6-6
ASSSFTEYGYT
>TRBJ1-5|TRBV18
ASSSGTGSNQPQH
>TRBJ1-2|TRBV7-9
ASSSGTGGDYGYT
>TRBJ2-7|TRBV7-6
ASSSSGSSYEQY
>TRBJ2-1|TRBV2
ASTATGQPEQF
>TRBJ1-4|TRBV28
ASRELNEKLF
>TRBJ2-1|TRBV19
ASTPSSYNEQF
>TRBJ2-7|TRBV28
ASSEDSTGEQY
>TRBJ2-3|TRBV6-5
ASSYGGGTDTQY